Presented here are 6 T cell receptor beta chains from one specimen sequenced in a study of CD8 T cells in ankylosing spondylitis. Study-wide findings and caveats: Seemingly characteristic of ankylosing spondylitis blood was a TCR beta motif consisting of eight highly homologous variants.

These receptors have no identified antigens. Via MiXCR, TCRdb re-called the 5' RACE reads, giving one row per CDR3 protein. The sample shows almost 400,000 distinct CDR3 sequences, 20% to 25% of them seen only once. Specimen: blood, either unsorted or a sorted T cell fraction (not recorded which). These receptors were obtained from a male donor with ankylosing spondylitis.

This chain's CDR3 is CASRPGPNEKLFF. CDR3 DNA sequence: TGTGCCAGCAGGCCGGGACCAAACGAAAAACTGTTTTTT. The chain joins TRBV2 to TRBJ1-4; a weak D match, TRBD1 (5 bases). V lost 6 bases and J 8 bases, leaving 13 bases between the germline ends. From germline, CDR1 is SNHLY and CDR2 FYNNEI. This CDR3 comprises 13 residues.

The genes are TRBV29-1 and TRBJ2-3; no clear D. The CDR3 sequence is 12 residues long. Germline CDR1 reads SQVTM; CDR2 reads ANQGSEA. Trimming took off 6 bases at V and 3 bases at J, with 10 bases between the two ends. CDR3: CSVGTRTDTQYF. DNA of the CDR3: TGCAGCGTGGGAACCCGAACAGATACGCAGTATTTT.

This rearrangement joins TRBV11-2 to TRBJ1-5; TRBD1 matches at 9 bases. The germline V gene encodes CDR1 SGHAT and CDR2 FQNNGV. The CDR3 covers 19 residues. The ends lost 5 bases at V and 0 bases at J; junction bases unmatched: 14. The CDR3 coding sequence is TGTGCCAGCAGCCCGGATTGGACAGGGGCTTTGTATAGCAATCAGCCCCAGCATTTT. Translated: CASSPDWTGALYSNQPQHF.

This clonotype was recorded many times. CDR3 coding DNA: TGTGCCAGCAGTTGGGCGACAGACCTCCTTCAGGTCGGGGAGCTGTTTTTT. Protein product: CASSWATDLLQVGELFF. The chain recombines TRBV12-3 or TRBV12-4 with TRBJ2-2, with D maybe TRBD1 (5 bases). V lost 4 bases and J lost 7, with 22 bases in between. This CDR3 region has 17 residues.

A few counts support this clonotype. The V gene is TRBV29-1, the J gene TRBJ1-1; D remains ambiguous. V was trimmed by 1 base and J by 2 bases, leaving 8 bases between them. Germline V gene data show CDR1 as SQVTM and CDR2 as ANQGSEA. The CDR3 is made up of 13 amino acids. For the CDR3, the DNA is TGCAGCGTTGAAGGGGGTGTCAACACTGAAGCTTTCTTT. Translation: CSVEGGVNTEAFF.

Note on this clonotype: One end of the junction fails to match germline, which may point to a read error. The J gene is TRBJ1-5, the V gene TRBV20-1, with 7 bases lining up with TRBD1. Germline CDR1 is DFQATT and CDR2 is SNEGSKA (reference sequence). The CDR3 sequence is 16 residues long. CDR3 sequence: CCARKGLQGGIEPQHF. The CDR3 region has the DNA TGCTGTGCTCGTAAGGGGCTCCAAGGGGGCATTGAGCCCCAGCATTTT.